These 27 T cell receptor beta chains were all obtained from the same sample, sequenced in a study of liver allograft versus peripheral blood T cells. Turning to the study itself: Liver transplant recipients had T cell receptor repertoires compared between transplanted liver and peripheral blood.

MiXCR, run by TCRdb on the reads, gives a single entry per CDR3 protein. The sample records some 15,000 distinct CDR3 sequences, approximately 30% being singletons. The receptors here all came from a human patient who had a liver transplant. Some T cells may be graft donor cells.

Ten or more counts support this clonotype. The gene calls are TRBV28 and TRBJ1-4; 8 bases match TRBD1. Losses at the gene ends were 6 bases for V and 4 bases for J; bases not matched to a gene: 10. Germline CDR1 reads MDHEN; CDR2 reads SYDVKM. The CDR3 totals 16 residues. In DNA form, the CDR3 reads TGTGCCAGCAGGGAAGGACAGGGAAACTTTAATGAAAAACTGTTTTTT. This sequence encodes CASREGQGNFNEKLFF.

This clonotype came up many times. The CDR3 loop is CASGGAGGAGNQPQHF. The CDR3 nucleotides read TGTGCCAGTGGGGGGGCAGGGGGCGCGGGCAATCAGCCCCAGCATTTT. The chain employs TRBV19 and TRBJ1-5, with TRBD1 identical over 8 bases. The trim removed 8 bases at V and 2 bases at J, leaving 11 bases unmatched. Germline CDR1 is LNHDA and CDR2 is SQIVND (reference sequence). This CDR3 contains 16 residues.

V and J are TRBV7-9 and TRBJ2-7; weak D call: TRBD2 (6 bases). This CDR3 is built from 13 residues. Germline assignment: CDR1 SEHNR and CDR2 FQNEAQ (reference sequence). Trimming removed 2 bases from V and 7 bases from J, with 12 bases in between. CDR3 amino acids: CASSLNAGHEQYF. CDR3 nucleotide sequence: TGTGCCAGCAGCTTAAATGCGGGGCATGAGCAGTACTTC. The entire variable domain, with the rest obtained from reference TRBV7-9 and TRBJ2-7, is as follows: DTGVSQNPRHKITKRGQNVTFRCDPISEHNRLYWYRQTLGQGPEFLTYFQNEAQLEKSRLLSDRFSAERPKGSFSTLEIQRTEQGDSAMYLCASSLNAGHEQYFGPGTRLTVT.

This chain uses TRBV28 with TRBJ2-7; 11 bases line up with TRBD1. V lost 4 bases to trimming and J lost 5 bases; unmatched junction nucleotides: 4. The germline CDR1 and CDR2 sequences are MDHEN and SYDVKM. The CDR3 is 14 amino acids. For the CDR3, the DNA is TGTGCCAGCAGTTCGGGACAGGGGGTCAACGAGCAGTACTTC. Protein sequence: CASSSGQGVNEQYF.

This clonotype was seen only a few times. The CDR3 reads CASSLQEWVKKETQYF. The CDR3 region has the DNA TGTGCCAGCAGCTTACAGGAGTGGGTAAAAAAAGAGACCCAGTACTTC. The chain recombines TRBV11-1 with TRBJ2-5; the D is unclear. This CDR3 region has 16 residues. V lost 2 bases and J 3 bases, leaving 16 bases between the germline ends. Germline V gene lookup returns CDR1 SGHAT and CDR2 FQDESV (reference sequence).

Remarks on this clonotype: This clone may be a read error of a much larger clone one base away. The chain recombines TRBV6-1 with TRBJ1-2; D ambiguous. CDR1 is MNHNS, CDR2 SASEGT, per germline. V lost 3 bases and J lost 7, with 9 bases in between. The CDR3 contains 12 residues. CDR3 nucleotides: TGTGCCAGCAGTGACGGAGGGTGTGGCTACACCTTC. It specifies CASSDGGCGYTF.

In regard to this clonotype: Given a much more abundant clone one base away, this may be a read error. The gene calls are TRBV6-2 or TRBV6-3 and TRBJ2-7; D call uncertain. Between the trimmed V and J ends, which lost 5 bases and 5 bases, there was a span of 19 bases. The CDR3 covers 15 residues. Germline lookup yields CDR1 MNHEY and CDR2 SVGEGT. CDR3 bases: TGTGCCAGCAGTACGTGCCCTGGCGGAACAAACGAGCAGTACTTC. This translates into CASSTCPGGTNEQYF.

This sequence joins TRBV12-3 or TRBV12-4 and TRBJ1-2; the match to TRBD1 covers 11 bases. The CDR3 spans 16 residues. V was clipped by 5 bases and J by 7 bases; unmatched bases: 12. Written as DNA, the CDR3 is TGTGCCAGCAGTCGGTGGACAGGGGGCGCAGGTCCTGGCTACACCTTC. Residues: CASSRWTGGAGPGYTF.

This clonotype came up a few times. The V call is TRBV7-9, the J call TRBJ2-5, with 10 bases identical to TRBD1. V shed 5 bases and J 3 bases; nucleotides not matched to a gene: 12. Germline CDR1 SEHNR, CDR2 FQNEAQ (reference sequence). CDR3 length: 17 amino acids. In nucleotides, the CDR3 is TGTGCCAGCAGCCTGCCTTCTGGGACAGGGGAGGAAGAGACCCAGTACTTC. This translates into CASSLPSGTGEEETQYF.

The rearrangement links TRBV11-1 to TRBJ1-1; a weak D match, TRBD1 (5 bases). The CDR3 runs to 13 residues. V was trimmed by 3 bases and J by 3 bases, leaving 8 bases between them. Germline CDR1 and CDR2: SGHAT and FQDESV (reference sequence). The CDR3 loop reads CASSFTRDTEAFF. CDR3 DNA sequence: TGTGCCAGCAGCTTTACCAGGGACACTGAAGCTTTCTTT.

By sample share, this clonotype is medium-sized (0.01 to 0.1%). The chain is built from TRBV18 and TRBJ2-1; 11 bases are shared with TRBD2. The trim removed 6 bases at V and 7 bases at J, leaving 5 bases unmatched. Germline loops: CDR1 KGHSH, CDR2 LQKENI. CDR3 length: 14 residues. This chain's CDR3 is CASSLAGGLNEQFF. The CDR3 DNA reads TGTGCCAGCTCCCTAGCGGGAGGATTGAATGAGCAGTTCTTC.

This chain connects TRBV6-5 to TRBJ1-4; 7 bases agree with TRBD1. The CDR3 consists of 13 residues. The J segment lost 3 bases and the V segment lost 8 bases, leaving 3 bases of the junction unmatched. Germline CDR1 MNHEY, CDR2 SVGAGI. The CDR3 DNA reads as TGTGCCAGCCGCCAGGGGGCTAATGAAAAACTGTTTTTT. Amino acid sequence: CASRQGANEKLFF.

This clonotype has a count of ten or more. V is TRBV6-5 and J is TRBJ1-3; TRBD1 aligns across 7 bases. Germline V gene lookup returns CDR1 MNHEY and CDR2 SVGAGI. CDR3 length: 16 amino acids. J was trimmed by 0 bases and V by 6 bases; bases with no gene match: 8. CDR3 nucleotide sequence: TGTGCCAGCAGCTTAGACAGGGCCACCTCTGGAAACACCATATATTTT. Protein sequence: CASSLDRATSGNTIYF.

This clonotype was counted ten times or more. A junction boundary mismatches the germline segment, possibly from a read error. The chain's CDR3 is CASSLSVNALYEQYF. In nucleotides, the CDR3 is TGTGCCAGCAGCTTATCAGTGAACGCTCTATACGAGCAGTACTTC. The chain has TRBV27 and TRBJ2-7; D unclear. The CDR3 extends over 15 amino acids. The germline V gene encodes CDR1 MNHEY and CDR2 SMNVEV (reference sequence).

Details on this clonotype: Just one base apart from a much larger clone, this may be a read error. V is TRBV5-6 and J is TRBJ1-2; a weak D match, TRBD1 (5 bases). Deletions cut 0 bases from V and 3 bases from J, with 6 bases between. The CDR3 has 13 residues. Germline V CDR1 and CDR2: SGHDT, YYEEEE. The CDR3 DNA sequence: TGTGCCAGCAGCTTGGGCAGGGACTATGGCTACACCTTC. Its translation is CASSLGRDYGYTF.

Note on this clonotype: This sequence may be a read error, since a much larger clone differs from it by one base. The CDR3: CAISFVPEGIGNTIYF. The CDR3 DNA reads as TGTGCCATCAGCTTCGTGCCAGAAGGGATTGGAAACACCATATATTTT. The chain employs TRBV5-5 and TRBJ1-3; D is unresolved. The CDR3 is 16 amino acids. CDR1 is SGHKS, CDR2 YYEKEE, per germline (reference sequence).

This clonotype has a single count. CDR3 coding DNA: TGTGCCAGCAGTGTTACCCCCAGGGAGAATAGAACTGAAGCTTTCTTT. Its translation is CASSVTPRENRTEAFF. V gene TRBV27 combines with J gene TRBJ1-1, with a tentative D call TRBD1 (5 bases). CDR3 size: 16 residues. Deletions cut 5 bases from V and 5 bases from J, with 21 bases between. Germline CDR1 MNHEY, CDR2 SMNVEV (reference sequence).

The CDR3 loop reads CASTTAGGPVGNEKLFF. CDR3 DNA: TGTGCCAGCACCACCGCTGGGGGGCCGGTGGGTAATGAAAAACTGTTTTTT. V is TRBV28 and J is TRBJ1-4; a possible D gene is TRBD1 (6 bases). The ends were cut back, 7 bases at V and 4 bases at J, with 22 bases in the middle. Germline values: CDR1 MDHEN, CDR2 SYDVKM. This CDR3 has 17 amino acids.

This clonotype has a count of ten or more. The chain carries TRBV28 and TRBJ1-2, with a tentative D call TRBD1 (6 bases). Deletions cut 5 bases from V and 7 bases from J, with 14 bases between. Germline-derived CDR1 and CDR2 are MDHEN and SYDVKM. The length of the CDR3 is 13 residues. The CDR3 DNA is TGTGCCAGCAGTCTACTACAGGGACCTGGCTACACCTTC. Translating it yields CASSLLQGPGYTF.

In its sample, this clonotype is medium-sized. The V gene is TRBV6-1, the J gene TRBJ2-3, with D perhaps TRBD1 (6 bases). The CDR3 sequence is 14 residues long. Trimming took off 7 bases at V and 5 bases at J, with 16 bases between the two ends. Germline-derived CDR1 and CDR2 are MNHNS and SASEGT. The CDR3, as DNA: TGTGCCAGCAAGGTCTGGGGGCAACAAGATACGCAGTATTTT. This encodes CASKVWGQQDTQYF.

By sample fraction, this clonotype is medium-sized. The chain has TRBV6-5 and TRBJ2-7; D may match TRBD1 or TRBD2 (5 bases each). Trimming left V 6 bases short and J 2 bases short, with 23 bases between. From germline, CDR1 is MNHEY and CDR2 SVGAGI. This CDR3 contains 17 residues. This chain's CDR3 is CASSRTLSGTVTYEQYF. In nucleotides, the CDR3 is TGTGCCAGCAGCCGAACCCTTTCCGGGACGGTCACCTACGAGCAGTACTTC.

By share of the sample, this clonotype is medium-sized. This chain links TRBV10-3 with TRBJ1-6, with 8 bases fitting TRBD1. This CDR3 region has 15 residues. V gave up 10 bases and J gave up 10 bases; unmatched junction bases: 15. The germline gives CDR1 ENHRY, CDR2 SYGVKD. The CDR3 DNA is TGTGCCACCGAGACAGGGGTTTCACCCCAATCACCCCTCCACTTT. Protein: CATETGVSPQSPLHF.

This clonotype was seen a single time. The gene calls are TRBV25-1 and TRBJ1-1; no reliable D call. Trimming cost V 3 bases and J 0 bases, with 5 bases left between them. CDR3 length: 13 amino acids. CDR1 is MGHDK and CDR2 is SYGVNS in the germline V gene. CDR3 sequence reads: CASSDILNTEAFF. In DNA form, the CDR3 reads TGTGCCAGCAGTGACATCTTGAACACTGAAGCTTTCTTT. The whole variable domain, filled in from reference TRBV25-1 and TRBJ1-1, reads EADIYQTPRYLVIGTGKKITLECSQTMGHDKMYWYQQDPGMELHLIHYSYGVNSTEKGDLSSESTVSRIRTEHFPLTLESARPSHTSQYLCASSDILNTEAFFGQGTRLTVV.

This clonotype came up a few times. V is TRBV6-5 and J is TRBJ2-7; TRBD1 matches at 8 bases. This CDR3 is built from 15 residues. Germline CDR1 and CDR2: MNHEY and SVGAGI. V shed 5 bases, J shed 5 bases, and the junction held 11 bases outside the gene matches. The CDR3 coding sequence is TGTGCCAGCAGTCTTGGACAGGGCTCCTTCGACGAGCAGTACTTC. Encoded protein: CASSLGQGSFDEQYF.

This rearrangement joins TRBV18 to TRBJ2-7, with D unresolved. Looked up from germline, CDR1 is KGHSH and CDR2 is LQKENI. Trimming shortened V by 2 bases and J by 1 base, and 12 bases separated the two germline ends. This CDR3 has 15 residues. CDR3 DNA sequence: TGTGCCAGCTCACCAAATACGGGTTCTTCCTACGAGCAGTACTTC. Translating gives CASSPNTGSSYEQYF.

The chain uses TRBV9 and TRBJ1-1; D ambiguous. This CDR3 is 14 amino acids long. The germline gives CDR1 SGDLS, CDR2 YYNGEE. The germline V and J ends were trimmed by 1 base and 1 base, with 8 bases remaining between them. CDR3 in DNA: TGTGCCAGCAGCGTATACGGCACGAACACTGAAGCTTTCTTT. This encodes CASSVYGTNTEAFF.

This clonotype was seen at least ten times. The chain recombines TRBV6-1 with TRBJ2-1; D is undetermined. Germline V CDR1 and CDR2: MNHNS, SASEGT. Deletions cut 8 bases from V and 0 bases from J, with 8 bases between. The length of the CDR3 is 13 residues. This CDR3 reads CASLGYSYNEQFF. The CDR3 region has the DNA TGTGCCAGCCTCGGATACTCCTACAATGAGCAGTTCTTC.